Each of the 25 T cell receptor beta chains below was sequenced from the same sample in a study of blood T cell repertoires in COVID-19. Measured with immunoSEQ multiplex PCR; TCRdb has only the in-frame clones, and not every one. The sample carries about 98,000 clones, roughly 92% recorded once. The specimen was peripheral blood. Source of these receptors: a woman aged 50 to 60 with COVID-19, enrolled during active disease.

The V and J genes are TRBV7-6 and TRBJ2-3; D is unresolved. Trimming cost V 3 bases and J 2 bases, with 9 bases left between them. This CDR3 has 14 amino acids. CDR1 is SGHVS, CDR2 FNYEAQ, per germline. The CDR3 here is CASSLSPATDTQYF. DNA for the CDR3: TGTGCCAGCAGCTTGAGTCCCGCCACAGATACGCAGTATTTT.

The chain has TRBV30 and TRBJ2-1; D gene unclear. The CDR3 runs to 13 residues. Trimming stripped 3 bases from V and 1 base from J, with 7 bases between. Germline V lookup: CDR1 GTSNPN, CDR2 SVGIG (reference sequence). CDR3 DNA sequence: TGTGCCTGGAGACAGTTTTCCTACAATGAGCAGTTCTTC. This gives the protein CAWRQFSYNEQFF. The full variable domain, with the rest looked up from reference TRBV30 and TRBJ2-1, is SQTIHQWPATLVQPVGSPLSLECTVEGTSNPNLYWYRQAAGRGLQLLFYSVGIGQISSEVPQNLSASRPQDRQFILSSKKLLLSDSGFYLCAWRQFSYNEQFFGPGTRLTVL.

The chain combines TRBV2 with TRBJ2-5, with 9 bases identical to TRBD2. Germline CDR1 and CDR2: SNHLY and FYNNEI. J was trimmed by 2 bases and V by 5 bases; bases with no gene match: 3. This CDR3 has 14 residues. The CDR3 nucleotides are TGTGCCAGCAGTCGCGGGAGGGTTCAAGAGACCCAGTACTTC. This codes for CASSRGRVQETQYF.

J is TRBJ2-1 and V is TRBV28; 8 bases are a match to TRBD2. Looked up from germline, CDR1 is MDHEN and CDR2 is SYDVKM. V trimming: 7 bases; J trimming: 0 bases; junction bases outside the gene matches: 5. This CDR3 comprises 15 residues. CDR3: CASNSGVLSYNEQFF. The CDR3 bases are TGTGCCAGCAATAGCGGGGTTCTCTCCTACAATGAGCAGTTCTTC.

The chain carries TRBV5-8 and TRBJ2-7; D is possibly TRBD2 (5 bases). Germline CDR1 SGHTS, CDR2 YDEGEE. This CDR3 region has 16 residues. The V gene lost 2 bases and the J gene lost 0 bases, with 15 bases spanning the gap. In DNA form, the CDR3 reads TGTGCCAGCAGCTTAATCTGGAGGCAGACCTCCTACGAGCAGTACTTC. It translates to CASSLIWRQTSYEQYF.

The genes are TRBV16 and TRBJ1-1; D unresolved. The CDR3 loop spans 16 amino acids. Trimming took 3 bases from V and 3 from J, leaving 17 bases between them. Germline V gene lookup returns CDR1 KGHSY and CDR2 FQNENV. The CDR3 region is CASSQQIEVRDTEAFF. DNA for the CDR3: TGTGCCAGCAGCCAGCAAATAGAGGTGCGGGACACTGAAGCTTTCTTT.

V usage is TRBV7-6 and J usage is TRBJ2-2, with TRBD1 as a possible D gene (5 bases). Germline V lookup: CDR1 SGHVS, CDR2 FNYEAQ. The CDR3 has 14 residues. Deletions cut 6 bases from V and 7 bases from J, with 15 bases between. CDR3 bases: TGTGCCAGCAGGCGTACCCAGGGCGGCGGGGAGCTGTTTTTT. Its translation is CASRRTQGGGELFF. Together with reference TRBV7-6 and TRBJ2-2, the CDR3 gives the full variable domain: GAGVSQSPRYKVTKRGQDVALRCDPISGHVSLYWYRQALGQGPEFLTYFNYEAQQDKSGLPNDRFSAERPEGSISTLTIQRTEQRDSAMYRCASRRTQGGGELFFGEGSRLTVL.

The chain is built from TRBV4-1 and TRBJ1-1; 7 bases are shared with TRBD1. From germline, CDR1 is MGHRA and CDR2 YSYEKL. V shed 7 bases and J 1 base; nucleotides not matched to a gene: 6. The CDR3 totals 14 residues. CDR3 sequence (DNA): TGCGCCAGCACTCGACAGGGAACGAACACTGAAGCTTTCTTT. It is translated as CASTRQGTNTEAFF.

This clone was seen a handful of times. This rearrangement joins TRBV5-8 to TRBJ2-3; a possible D gene is TRBD2 (7 bases). CDR3 size: 16 residues. In germline, CDR1 is SGHTS, CDR2 YDEGEE. Trimming removed 4 bases at V and 2 bases at J, with 17 bases between. CDR3 in amino acids: CASSVRSGGLTDTQYF. CDR3 DNA sequence: TGTGCCAGCAGCGTTCGGTCGGGGGGCCTCACAGATACGCAGTATTTT.

The chain joins TRBV7-9 to TRBJ2-7; 13 bases map to TRBD2. The length of the CDR3 is 17 residues. Trimming took 6 bases from V and 4 from J; bases not matched to a gene: 12. CDR1 is SEHNR, CDR2 FQNEAQ, per germline (reference sequence). CDR3 region: CASSSTAMTSGGYEQYF. Here the CDR3 DNA reads TGTGCCAGCAGTTCCACAGCCATGACTAGCGGGGGGTACGAGCAGTACTTC.

This clone has only one observation. The gene calls are TRBV28 and TRBJ1-5, with TRBD1 matching over 9 bases. Germline-derived CDR1 and CDR2 are MDHEN and SYDVKM. The CDR3 has 14 amino acids. V lost 10 bases and J lost 1; bases outside the gene matches: 5. The CDR3 DNA reads as TGTGCCACCAGGGACAGGGTAAGCAATCAGCCCCAGCATTTT. Translating gives CATRDRVSNQPQHF.

This clone has a single count. The DNA for the CDR3 is TGTGCAAGTCGCTTATACCCGAGCACTGAAGCTTTCTTT. Residues: CASRLYPSTEAFF. This sequence joins TRBV12-2 and TRBJ1-1. TRBV12-2 corresponds to a pseudogene. This CDR3 comprises 13 residues.

The rearrangement uses TRBV3-1 (or the pseudogene TRBV3-2) and TRBJ2-5; a possible D gene is TRBD2 (6 bases). The germline gives CDR1 LGHDT, CDR2 YNNKEL (reference sequence). Trimming removed 2 bases at V and 4 bases at J, with 11 bases between. This CDR3 spans 14 amino acids. CDR3 region: CASSQFKGGETQYF. CDR3 nucleotide sequence: TGTGCCAGCAGCCAATTTAAGGGAGGAGAGACCCAGTACTTC.

J is TRBJ1-1 and V is TRBV28; possible D gene TRBD1, 5 bases. CDR3 size: 14 residues. Trimming removed 2 bases at V and 5 bases at J, with 12 bases between. In germline, CDR1 is MDHEN, CDR2 SYDVKM. The CDR3 region has the DNA TGTGCCAGCAGTTTAACGCGGGGGAATACTGAAGCTTTCTTT. Its protein is CASSLTRGNTEAFF. The complete variable domain, with remaining parts taken from reference TRBV28 and TRBJ1-1, reads DVKVTQSSRYLVKRTGEKVFLECVQDMDHENMFWYRQDPGLGLRLIYFSYDVKMKEKGDIPEGYSVSREKKERFSLILESASTNQTSMYLCASSLTRGNTEAFFGQGTRLTVV.

J is TRBJ2-5 and V is TRBV27; 16 positions match TRBD2. J was trimmed by 4 bases and V by 5 bases; bases with no gene match: 7. Germline CDR1 is MNHEY and CDR2 is SMNVEV (reference sequence). The CDR3 has 17 amino acids. The CDR3: CASSRLGLAGGRETQYF. The CDR3 DNA reads TGTGCCAGCAGTAGACTGGGACTAGCGGGGGGGCGAGAGACCCAGTACTTC.

The genes are TRBV6-4 and TRBJ2-3; 8 bases are a match to TRBD2. The CDR3 has 17 residues. V lost 0 bases, J lost 6 bases, and 11 bases stayed unmatched. Germline CDR1 is MRHNA and CDR2 is SNTAGT. Written as DNA, the CDR3 is TGTGCCAGCAGTGACTCGAGACGGGCGGGGGGACCGGATACGCAGTATTTT. Translation gives CASSDSRRAGGPDTQYF.

The rearrangement uses TRBV27 and TRBJ2-7; D is ambiguous. Germline V lookup: CDR1 MNHEY, CDR2 SMNVEV (reference sequence). The CDR3 covers 13 residues. Between the trimmed V and J ends, which lost 2 bases and 6 bases, there was a span of 11 bases. CDR3 in amino acids: CASSLALNSEQYF. DNA of the CDR3: TGTGCCAGCAGTTTAGCTCTAAATAGCGAGCAGTACTTC.

This chain connects TRBV7-9 to TRBJ1-1; the D gene is possibly TRBD1 (6 bases). V lost 4 bases to trimming and J lost 1 base, with 16 bases between them. The CDR3 extends over 16 amino acids. The germline CDR1 and CDR2 sequences are SEHNR and FQNEAQ (reference sequence). The CDR3 is CASSSPELQGNTEAFF. The CDR3 coding sequence is TGTGCCAGCAGCTCCCCCGAATTACAGGGGAACACTGAAGCTTTCTTT.

This chain connects TRBV6-5 to TRBJ2-7, with 8 nucleotides matching TRBD1. V lost 6 bases, J lost 4 bases, and 8 bases stayed unmatched. Germline CDR1 is MNHEY and CDR2 is SVGAGI. The CDR3 contains 14 residues. Written as DNA, the CDR3 is TGTGCCAGCAGCCTCCGGACAGGGAGGTACGAGCAGTACTTC. Its protein product is CASSLRTGRYEQYF.

This sequence joins TRBV10-3 and TRBJ1-2, with unresolved D. Germline V gives CDR1 ENHRY, CDR2 SYGVKD. V was trimmed by 6 bases and J by 2 bases, leaving 7 bases between them. The CDR3 totals 12 residues. The CDR3 nucleotides read TGTGCCATCAGGCTAGACAACTATGGCTACACCTTC. It codes for CAIRLDNYGYTF.

The chain couples TRBV5-1 to TRBJ2-7; D possibly corresponds to TRBD1 (5 bases). Trimming took off 0 bases at V and 1 base at J, with 11 bases between the two ends. There are 15 residues in the CDR3. Germline assignment: CDR1 SGHRS and CDR2 YFSETQ. In DNA, the CDR3 is TGCGCCAGCAGCTTGGCAGGGAACAGATCCTACGAGCAGTACTTC. Amino acids: CASSLAGNRSYEQYF.

The V and J genes are TRBV10-2 and TRBJ2-7; TRBD2 agrees at 8 bases. Trimming cost V 5 bases and J 2 bases; bases outside gene matches: 5. The germline V gene encodes CDR1 WSHSY and CDR2 SAAADI. There are 14 residues in the CDR3. The CDR3: CASSIAGLTYEQYV. As DNA, the CDR3 is TGCGCCAGCAGTATAGCGGGGTTAACCTACGAGCAGTACGTC.

The rearrangement joins TRBV18 to TRBJ2-3; TRBD1 agrees at 7 bases. The V and J ends lost 3 bases and 3 bases, in that order; junction bases with no gene match: 9. The CDR3 sequence is 16 residues long. In germline, CDR1 is KGHSH, CDR2 LQKENI. The CDR3, as DNA: TGTGCCAGCTCACCCCGGAACAGGGGACCGACAGATACGCAGTATTTT. Its translation is CASSPRNRGPTDTQYF.

The gene calls are TRBV10-2 and TRBJ2-1, with 12 bases identical to TRBD2. The V gene's germline CDR1 is WSHSY and CDR2 SAAADI. The CDR3 runs 16 residues. The V segment lost 5 bases and the J segment 6 bases; nucleotides outside the gene matches: 8. CDR3 sequence: CASSLTSGGEGNEQFF. The CDR3, as DNA: TGCGCCAGCAGTTTGACTAGCGGGGGTGAAGGCAATGAGCAGTTCTTC.

This chain uses TRBV18 with TRBJ2-7; D not resolved. V was cut by 8 bases and J by 4 bases, with 12 bases left in between. CDR1 is KGHSH, CDR2 LQKENI, per germline. This CDR3 has 12 amino acids. CDR3 region: CASPPLPYEQYV. CDR3 bases: TGTGCCAGCCCCCCTCTCCCTTACGAGCAGTACGTC.